This T cell receptor beta chain is drawn from a study of cytomegalovirus exposure and HLA in healthy donors. Whole-study results and caveats: The study put 150 or so TCR beta chains on its list as cytomegalovirus-associated.

The study ran its PCR with 60 Vbeta and 13 Jbeta primers. Profiled with immunoSEQ multiplex PCR; TCRdb holds only in-frame clones, not every one. The sample has roughly 200,000 clones; the top ten hold about 6.5%. A word on this clone: Its antigen remains unknown.

Germline values: CDR1 LNHDA, CDR2 SQIVND (reference sequence). With 5 bases clipped from V and 0 bases from J, the junction kept 15 bases outside the gene matches. This CDR3 region has 19 residues. The source of this sequence is a man aged 30 to 39 in good health and CMV-seronegative. The specimen was PBMCs. This sequence joins TRBV19 and TRBJ1-5; 8 bases map to TRBD1. CDR3 in amino acids: CASSLLGQVNRYSNQPQHF. The CDR3 DNA is TGTGCCAGTAGTCTCCTGGGACAGGTCAATCGTTATAGCAATCAGCCCCAGCATTTT.